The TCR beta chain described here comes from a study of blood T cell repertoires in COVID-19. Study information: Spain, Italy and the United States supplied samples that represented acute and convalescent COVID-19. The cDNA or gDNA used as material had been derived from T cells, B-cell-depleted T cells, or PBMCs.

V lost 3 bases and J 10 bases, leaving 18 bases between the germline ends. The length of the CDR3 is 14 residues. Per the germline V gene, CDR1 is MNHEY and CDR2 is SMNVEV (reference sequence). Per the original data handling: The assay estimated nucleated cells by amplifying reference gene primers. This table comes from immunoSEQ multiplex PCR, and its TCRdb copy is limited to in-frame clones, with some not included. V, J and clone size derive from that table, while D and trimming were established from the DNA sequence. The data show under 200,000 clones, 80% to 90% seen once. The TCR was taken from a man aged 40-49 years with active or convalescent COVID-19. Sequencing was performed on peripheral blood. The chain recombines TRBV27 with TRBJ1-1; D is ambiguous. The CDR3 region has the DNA TGTGCCAGCAGTTTGAGTACGACGGCCAGGCGAGCTTTCTTT. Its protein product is CASSLSTTARRAFF.